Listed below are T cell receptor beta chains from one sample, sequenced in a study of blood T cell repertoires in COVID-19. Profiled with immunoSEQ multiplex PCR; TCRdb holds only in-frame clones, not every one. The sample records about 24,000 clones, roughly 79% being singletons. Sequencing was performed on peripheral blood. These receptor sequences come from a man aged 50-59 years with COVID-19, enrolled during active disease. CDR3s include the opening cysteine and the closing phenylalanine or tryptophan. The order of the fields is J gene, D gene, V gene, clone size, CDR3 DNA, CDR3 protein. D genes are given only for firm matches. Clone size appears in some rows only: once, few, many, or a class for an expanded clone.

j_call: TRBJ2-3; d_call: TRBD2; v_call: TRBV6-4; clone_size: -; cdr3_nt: TGTGCCAGCAGTCAACTAGCGGGAGGCAGAGATACGCAGTATTTT; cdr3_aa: CASSQLAGGRDTQYF
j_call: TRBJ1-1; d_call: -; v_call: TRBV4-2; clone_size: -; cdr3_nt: TGTGCCAGCAGCCTTCAGATGAACACTGAAGCTTTCTTT; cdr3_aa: CASSLQMNTEAFF
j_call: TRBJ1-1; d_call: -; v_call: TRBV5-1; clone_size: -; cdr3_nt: TGCGCCAGCAGCTTCCAGGTAAACACTGAAGCTTTCTTT; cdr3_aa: CASSFQVNTEAFF
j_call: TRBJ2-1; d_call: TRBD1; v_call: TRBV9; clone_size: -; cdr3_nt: TGTGCCAGCAGCGGATATGATCAGGGGGCGCAGTTCTTC; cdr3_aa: CASSGYDQGAQFF
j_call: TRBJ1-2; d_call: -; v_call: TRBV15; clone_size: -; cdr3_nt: TGTGCCACCAGCAGAGATCTGCGAGACAGCCTGCATGGCTACACCTTC; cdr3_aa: CATSRDLRDSLHGYTF
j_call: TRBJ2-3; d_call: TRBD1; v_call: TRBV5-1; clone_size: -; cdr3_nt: TGCGCCAGCAGCGTGGGACAGGGGGATTTAGATACGCAGTATTTT; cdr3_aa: CASSVGQGDLDTQYF
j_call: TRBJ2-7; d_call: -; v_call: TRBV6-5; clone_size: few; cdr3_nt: TGTGCCAACGGACAGAGTCCCTACGAGCAGTACTTC; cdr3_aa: CANGQSPYEQYF
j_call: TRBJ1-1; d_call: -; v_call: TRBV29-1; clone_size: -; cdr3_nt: TGCAGCGTTGACAGGGGAAACACTGAAGCTTTCTTT; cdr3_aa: CSVDRGNTEAFF
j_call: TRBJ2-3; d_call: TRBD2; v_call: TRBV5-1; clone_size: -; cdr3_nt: TGCGCCAGCAGCTTGGCCCCTAGCGGGGGGGCCGGAGATACGCAGTATTTT; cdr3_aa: CASSLAPSGGAGDTQYF
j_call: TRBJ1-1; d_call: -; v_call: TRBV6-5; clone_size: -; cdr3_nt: TGTGCCAGCAGTTTGGACACTTATAACACTGAAGCTTTCTTT; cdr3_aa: CASSLDTYNTEAFF
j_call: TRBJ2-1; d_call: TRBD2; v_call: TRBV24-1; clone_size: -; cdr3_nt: TGTGCCACCAGTGACTCCGAGCGGGAGTGGATGAGTGAGCAGTTCTTC; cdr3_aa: CATSDSEREWMSEQFF
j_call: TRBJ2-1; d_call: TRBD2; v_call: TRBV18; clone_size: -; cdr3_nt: TGTGCCAGCTCACCGCAGGGACTAGCGGGAGGGGCGTCCTCCTACAATGAGCAGTTCTTC; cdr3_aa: CASSPQGLAGGASSYNEQFF
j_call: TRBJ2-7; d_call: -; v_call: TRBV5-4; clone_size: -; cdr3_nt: TGTGCCAGCAGCTTCGTCGGCTACGAGCAGTACTTC; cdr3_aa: CASSFVGYEQYF
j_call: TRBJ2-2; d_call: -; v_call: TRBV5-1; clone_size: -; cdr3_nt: TGCGCCAGCGGCAATGTACAGGGAAACGGGGAGCTGTTTTTT; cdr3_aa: CASGNVQGNGELFF
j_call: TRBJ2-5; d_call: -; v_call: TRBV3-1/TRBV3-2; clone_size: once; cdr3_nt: TGTGCCAGCATGCGCGGCGAGACCCAGTACTTC; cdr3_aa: CASMRGETQYF
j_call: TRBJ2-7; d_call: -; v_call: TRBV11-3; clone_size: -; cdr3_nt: TGTGCCAGATTTATGTGGTTAGCGGCAGACTACGAGCAGTACTTC; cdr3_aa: CARFMWLAADYEQYF
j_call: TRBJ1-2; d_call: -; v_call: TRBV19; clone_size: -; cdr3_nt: TGTGCCAGTAGTCCGGGGGACGTCTATGGCTACACCTTC; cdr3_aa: CASSPGDVYGYTF
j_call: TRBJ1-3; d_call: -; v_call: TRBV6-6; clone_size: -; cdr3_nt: TGTGCCAGCAGCCCTCGGACACTCGGAAACACCATATATTTT; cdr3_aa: CASSPRTLGNTIYF
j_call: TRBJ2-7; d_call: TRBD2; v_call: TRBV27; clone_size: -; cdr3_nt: TGTGCCAGCAGTTTGAGTCCTTGGACTAGCGGGGGCTACGAGCAGTACTTC; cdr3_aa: CASSLSPWTSGGYEQYF
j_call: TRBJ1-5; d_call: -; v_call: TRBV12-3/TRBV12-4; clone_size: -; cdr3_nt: TGTGCCAGCAGTCTCGGACAGTCTATGGCCCAGCATTTT; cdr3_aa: CASSLGQSMAQHF
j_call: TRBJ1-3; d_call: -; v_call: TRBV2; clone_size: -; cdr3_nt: TGTGCCAGCACGAGGGAGGCCCTGAACTCTGGAAACACCATATATTTT; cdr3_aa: CASTREALNSGNTIYF
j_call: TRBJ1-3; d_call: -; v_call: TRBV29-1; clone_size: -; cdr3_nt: TGCAGCGTTGCCCTCTTACAGGGCTCTGGAAACACCATATATTTT; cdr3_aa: CSVALLQGSGNTIYF